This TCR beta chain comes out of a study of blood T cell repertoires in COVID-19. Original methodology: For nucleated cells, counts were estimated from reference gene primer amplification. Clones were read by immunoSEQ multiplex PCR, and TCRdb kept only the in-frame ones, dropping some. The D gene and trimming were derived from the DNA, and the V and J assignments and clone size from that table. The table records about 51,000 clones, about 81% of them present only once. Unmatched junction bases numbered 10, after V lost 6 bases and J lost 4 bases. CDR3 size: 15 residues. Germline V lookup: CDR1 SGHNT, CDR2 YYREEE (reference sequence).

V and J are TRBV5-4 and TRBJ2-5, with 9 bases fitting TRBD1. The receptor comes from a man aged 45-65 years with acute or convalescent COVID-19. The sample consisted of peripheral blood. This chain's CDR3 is CASKTRQGGGETQYF. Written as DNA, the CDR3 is TGTGCCAGCAAGACCCGACAGGGGGGTGGAGAGACCCAGTACTTC.